This T cell receptor (beta chain) was recorded in a study of T cell responses to AZD1222 COVID-19 vaccine. Some clones are missing from TCRdb's copy, which holds only in-frame ones; the method was immunoSEQ multiplex PCR. The sample lists 120,000 to 150,000 clones, 92% occurring once. The V segment lost 1 base and the J segment 7 bases; nucleotides outside the gene matches: 12. Germline V CDR1 and CDR2: LGHNA, YSLEER. This CDR3 is built from 16 residues. This receptor was obtained from an adult who received the AZD1222 COVID-19 vaccine. The chain has TRBV4-3 and TRBJ2-5; 7 bases are a match to TRBD2. Source: peripheral blood, taken 28 days after the second AZD1222 dose. The CDR3 loop is CASSQGSVGGVGTQYF. In DNA form, the CDR3 reads TGCGCCAGCAGCCAAGGATCGGTGGGAGGGGTGGGGACCCAGTACTTC.